This T cell receptor beta chain is from a study of blood T cells in healthy people across ages. Germline CDR1 reads SGHNT; CDR2 reads YENEEA. The CDR3 runs 15 residues. The V segment lost 5 bases and the J segment 4 bases; nucleotides outside the gene matches: 8. With a J-beta primer mix and a sample-barcoded 5' primer, a second PCR ran about 6 to 11 cycles. Each CDR3 protein is one row after TCRdb ran MiXCR on the 5' RACE reads. This repertoire shows 700,000 or so distinct CDR3 sequences, around two fifths found once; its top ten account for 30%. The source is a man at least 80 years old in good health. Sequencing was performed on blood. The J gene is TRBJ2-1, the V gene TRBV11-3, with 7 positions matching TRBD1. The CDR3 reads CASSPQGELYNEQFF. Written as DNA, the CDR3 is TGTGCCAGCAGCCCTCAGGGGGAACTATACAATGAGCAGTTCTTC.